Following are 5 T cell receptor beta chains from one sample sequenced in a study of blood T cell repertoires in COVID-19 (dated by TCRdb to about 2020). Library creation used the immunoSEQ multiplex PCR assay. In its TCRdb copy, this immuneACCESS table keeps in-frame sequences only and misses some clones. Where compared with another copy, unresolved V genes explain less than half of these, and the others have no known cause. Recorded for this sample are 100,000 or so clones; over 80% of them occurred a single time. Less than 7.5% of the sample comes from the top ten. Input material: peripheral blood. The receptors were sampled from a man aged 45-65 years with active COVID-19.

This sequence joins TRBV30 and TRBJ2-7; D might be TRBD1 (6 bases). This CDR3 has 17 amino acids. Trimming took 6 bases from V and 5 from J, leaving 29 bases between them. CDR1 and CDR2 from the germline V gene are GTSNPN and SVGIG (reference sequence). The DNA of the CDR3 is TGTGCCTGCGCATGGATCCCCCTAACAGGGACCCCCCACGAGCAGTACTTC. This gives the protein CACAWIPLTGTPHEQYF.

With regard to this clone: One end of the junction is discordant with germline, which a read error may explain. Different DNA sequences within this sample yield the same CDR3. This chain uses TRBV4-2 with TRBJ1-6; D not certain. CDR1 and CDR2 from the germline V gene are LGHNA and YNFKEQ. This CDR3 is 13 amino acids long. CDR3 region: CASSQDPDSPLHF. CDR3 coding DNA: TGTGCCAGCAGTCAAGATCCTGATTCACCCCTCCACTTT.

This clone was detected only once. The chain recombines TRBV5-1 with TRBJ2-7, with 10 bases fitting TRBD1. The CDR3 covers 15 residues. CDR1 and CDR2 (germline): SGHRS, YFSETQ. V lost 0 bases to trimming and J lost 6 bases; unmatched junction nucleotides: 6. The CDR3 DNA reads TGCGCCAGCAGCTTGGATGGACAGGGGGTCTTCGAGCAGTACTTC. This sequence encodes CASSLDGQGVFEQYF.

This rearrangement joins TRBV28 to TRBJ1-1, with 7 positions matching TRBD1. J was trimmed by 0 bases and V by 6 bases; bases with no gene match: 4. CDR1 and CDR2 from the germline V gene are MDHEN and SYDVKM. The CDR3 runs 14 residues. This CDR3 reads CASSRQGLNTEAFF. CDR3 sequence (DNA): TGTGCCAGCAGCCGACAGGGCTTGAACACTGAAGCTTTCTTT.

The chain combines TRBV19 with TRBJ1-1, with 7 bases fitting TRBD1. Germline loops: CDR1 LNHDA, CDR2 SQIVND (reference sequence). The CDR3 runs 15 residues. Trimming took 4 bases from V and 5 from J; bases not matched to a gene: 10. The CDR3 loop is CASSTRQGSGTEAFF. Written as DNA, the CDR3 is TGTGCCAGTAGTACCCGACAGGGTTCAGGAACTGAAGCTTTCTTT.